One T cell receptor (beta chain) is described in this entry. The entry originates in a study of technical replicates of blood from a handful of donors. Deletions cut 4 bases from V and 1 base from J, with 22 bases between. Germline V gene sequence: CDR1 MGHRA, CDR2 YSYEKL. The CDR3 has 18 amino acids. The assay was immunoSEQ multiplex PCR, and TCRdb's table has in-frame clones only and misses some. Altogether some 81,000 clones are present, roughly nine tenths being singletons, with the ten largest covering 0.2% to 0.25%. The material sequenced was T cells isolated from PBMCs. This clonotype was sampled from a human donor in good health. The chain employs TRBV4-1 and TRBJ1-1; D uncertain. The CDR3 is CASSPQGIQRASNTEAFF. CDR3 nucleotides: TGCGCCAGCAGCCCCCAAGGCATACAGCGGGCCTCGAACACTGAAGCTTTCTTT.